The 28 T cell receptor beta chains below come from one sample, sequenced in a study of cytomegalovirus exposure and HLA in healthy donors. The PCR made use of 60 Vbeta and 13 Jbeta primers. Sequencing was performed with immunoSEQ multiplex PCR; in TCRdb, only in-frame clones are kept and a portion is missing. The table includes more than 150,000 clones, roughly four fifths detected once. Sequenced material: PBMCs. The receptors were gathered from a middle-aged man in good health and CMV-seronegative.

This chain links TRBV30 with TRBJ2-2; D is uncertain. The CDR3 contains 12 residues. The ends were cut back, 2 bases at V and 6 bases at J, with 7 bases in the middle. In germline, CDR1 is GTSNPN, CDR2 SVGIG (reference sequence). CDR3 residues: CAWSPNAGELFF. In DNA form, the CDR3 reads TGTGCCTGGAGTCCTAACGCCGGGGAGCTGTTTTTT.

The rearrangement uses TRBV4-1 and TRBJ1-5; 9 bases fit TRBD1. V was clipped by 4 bases and J by 5 bases; unmatched bases: 9. The CDR3 sequence is 16 residues long. CDR1 MGHRA and CDR2 YSYEKL come from the germline V gene. The CDR3 nucleotides are TGCGCCAGCAGCCCTCAATATGGACAGGGGTATCAGCCCCAGCATTTT. Protein product: CASSPQYGQGYQPQHF.

The V gene is TRBV7-8, the J gene TRBJ1-2, with D perhaps TRBD1 (6 bases). CDR3 length: 14 residues. Trimming took 4 bases from V and 4 from J, leaving 13 bases between them. CDR1 SGHVS and CDR2 FQNEAQ come from the germline V gene. In DNA form, the CDR3 reads TGTGCCAGCAGCTCGGACAGTCTCCGCTATGGCTACACCTTC. Translating gives CASSSDSLRYGYTF.

CDR3 coding DNA: TGTGCCAGCAGCTTAGAGGCGGGGGGATACGAGCAGTACGTC. Translation gives CASSLEAGGYEQYV. The chain has TRBV7-9 and TRBJ2-7; 8 bases map to TRBD2. The CDR3 contains 14 residues. The V and J ends lost 1 base and 4 bases, in that order; junction bases with no gene match: 3. CDR1 is SEHNR and CDR2 is FQNEAQ in the germline V gene (reference sequence).

The V gene is TRBV2, the J gene TRBJ2-6; 11 bases agree with TRBD2. The CDR3 consists of 18 residues. The V gene end was trimmed by 5 bases and the J gene end by 0 bases; junction bases not matched to a gene: 6. Germline CDR1 SNHLY, CDR2 FYNNEI. This chain's CDR3 is CASSLWGLAVSGANVLTF. CDR3 DNA: TGTGCCAGCAGTCTCTGGGGACTAGCGGTCTCTGGGGCCAACGTCCTGACTTTC.

The chain employs TRBV28 and TRBJ1-5; a weak D match, TRBD1 (6 bases). The CDR3 runs 14 residues. Trimming cost V 6 bases and J 6 bases, with 15 bases left between them. The V gene's germline CDR1 is MDHEN and CDR2 SYDVKM. CDR3 nucleotide sequence: TGTGCCAGCAGCACTTTACAGGGATCTCAGCCCCAGCATTTT. It is translated as CASSTLQGSQPQHF.

V is TRBV28 and J is TRBJ1-2; possibly TRBD1 for D (6 bases). Germline CDR1 is MDHEN and CDR2 is SYDVKM. The CDR3 is 13 residues long. The ends were cut back, 3 bases at V and 8 bases at J, with 13 bases in the middle. In DNA form, the CDR3 reads TGTGCCAGCAGTTTTGGCCAGGGGAGCGGCTACACCTTC. It yields the protein CASSFGQGSGYTF.

The chain carries TRBV7-8 and TRBJ2-1; 15 bases are shared with TRBD2. The CDR3 spans 17 residues. Germline CDR1 reads SGHVS; CDR2 reads FQNEAQ. The J segment lost 2 bases and the V segment lost 5 bases, leaving 4 bases of the junction unmatched. CDR3 nucleotide sequence: TGTGCCAGCAGCATGGGACTAGCGGGAGGCACCTACAATGAGCAGTTCTTC. It codes for CASSMGLAGGTYNEQFF.

This chain uses TRBV6-5 with TRBJ2-7; 11 bases agree with TRBD2. V lost 6 bases to trimming and J lost 7 bases; unmatched junction nucleotides: 8. Per the germline V gene, CDR1 is MNHEY and CDR2 is SVGAGI. The CDR3 is made up of 14 amino acids. The DNA for the CDR3 is TGTGCCAGCAGGCTGGGACTAGCGGTAGGGGAGCAGTACTTC. Its translation: CASRLGLAVGEQYF.

This chain links TRBV11-2 with TRBJ2-7; D is perhaps TRBD1 (7 bases). CDR1 is SGHAT and CDR2 is FQNNGV in the germline V gene. With 0 bases removed from V and 4 bases from J, the gap between germline ends came to 16 bases. The CDR3 runs to 16 residues. CDR3 sequence (DNA): TGTGCCAGCAGCTTAGAGGTGCGGCAGGGGGGATACGAGCAGTACTTC. It codes for CASSLEVRQGGYEQYF.

The chain combines TRBV5-6 with TRBJ2-5; D is perhaps TRBD2 (6 bases). Germline V CDR1 and CDR2: SGHDT, YYEEEE. V was clipped by 0 bases and J by 2 bases, with 11 bases between them. The CDR3 is made up of 15 amino acids. DNA for the CDR3: TGTGCCAGCAGCTTGGTCAGGGACTTACAAGAGACCCAGTACTTC. It codes for CASSLVRDLQETQYF.

This rearrangement joins TRBV19 to TRBJ2-3; 8 nucleotides align to TRBD2. This CDR3 comprises 16 residues. The trim removed 1 base at V and 1 base at J, leaving 4 bases unmatched. Germline V CDR1 and CDR2: LNHDA, SQIVND (reference sequence). CDR3 in amino acids: CASSIASGSRTDTQYF. The CDR3 DNA reads as TGTGCCAGTAGTATAGCGAGCGGGAGTCGCACAGATACGCAGTATTTT.

In nucleotides, the CDR3 is TGTGCCAGTACCCCATTGGAGCAGGGAAGACAGCCCCAGCATTTT. It yields the protein CASTPLEQGRQPQHF. This chain connects TRBV19 to TRBJ1-5, with D possibly matching TRBD1 (5 bases). The V end was cut by 7 bases, the J end by 7 bases, with 20 bases between. This CDR3 spans 15 amino acids. Germline V gene lookup returns CDR1 LNHDA and CDR2 SQIVND (reference sequence).

The chain recombines TRBV2 with TRBJ1-3, with a possible D match to TRBD1 (5 bases). The CDR3 runs to 15 residues. Trimming took off 7 bases at V and 2 bases at J, with 15 bases between the two ends. CDR1 is SNHLY and CDR2 is FYNNEI in the germline V gene. The DNA of the CDR3 is TGTGCCAGCAAGGTCGGGGGTCTGACTGGAAACACCATATATTTT. It translates to CASKVGGLTGNTIYF. The full variable domain, completed using reference TRBV2 and TRBJ1-3, is EPEVTQTPSHQVTQMGQEVILRCVPISNHLYFYWYRQILGQKVEFLVSFYNNEISEKSEIFDDQFSVERPDGSNFTLKIRSTKLEDSAMYFCASKVGGLTGNTIYFGEGSWLTVV.

DNA of the CDR3: TGTGCCAGCAAACAGGGGGAGGCTCAGCCCCAGCATTTT. The encoded protein is CASKQGEAQPQHF. This chain uses TRBV2 with TRBJ1-5; 8 bases fit TRBD1. Germline assignment: CDR1 SNHLY and CDR2 FYNNEI. The CDR3 covers 13 residues. V was clipped by 7 bases and J by 6 bases; unmatched bases: 5.

In its sample, this clone was seen a few times. At one end, the junction sequence differs from germline, possibly due to a read error. The J gene is TRBJ1-2, the V gene TRBV28; D unresolved. Looked up from germline, CDR1 is MDHEN and CDR2 is SYDVKM. The CDR3 runs to 12 residues. In nucleotides, the CDR3 is TGTGCCAGCAGCTTATCCACAGCTGGCTACACCTTC. Translated, it gives CASSLSTAGYTF.

The chain employs TRBV9 and TRBJ2-1; D remains unclear. The CDR3 is made up of 14 amino acids. Germline CDR1 reads SGDLS; CDR2 reads YYNGEE. V lost 0 bases and J lost 6, with 10 bases in between. CDR3 protein: CASSVEGVTNEQFF. In DNA, the CDR3 is TGTGCCAGCAGCGTAGAAGGAGTAACCAATGAGCAGTTCTTC.

The chain employs TRBV2 and TRBJ1-1; 7 bases are a match to TRBD1. This CDR3 has 18 residues. V shed 6 bases, J shed 3 bases, and the junction held 19 bases outside the gene matches. CDR1 is SNHLY and CDR2 is FYNNEI in the germline V gene. The CDR3 is CASSRPRQGRTIYTEAFF. The CDR3 nucleotides read TGTGCCAGCAGCCGCCCTAGACAGGGAAGAACGATTTACACTGAAGCTTTCTTT.

Of note for this clone: This sample includes further DNA sequences coding for the same CDR3. This chain joins TRBV9 and TRBJ2-3; 7 bases are a match to TRBD2. The germline V gene encodes CDR1 SGDLS and CDR2 YYNGEE. The J segment lost 6 bases and the V segment lost 2 bases, leaving 0 bases of the junction unmatched. The CDR3 contains 12 residues. DNA for the CDR3: TGTGCCAGCAGCGTCGGGGGGGATACGCAGTATTTT. Protein: CASSVGGDTQYF. Together with reference TRBV9 and TRBJ2-3, the CDR3 gives the full variable domain: DSGVTQTPKHLITATGQRVTLRCSPRSGDLSVYWYQQSLDQGLQFLIQYYNGEERAKGNILERFSAQQFPDLHSELNLSSLELGDSALYFCASSVGGDTQYFGPGTRLTVL.

The V and J genes are TRBV7-2 and TRBJ2-2; 15 bases are shared with TRBD2. V lost 3 bases and J lost 3; bases outside the gene matches: 5. In germline, CDR1 is SGHTA, CDR2 FQGNSA. The CDR3 spans 18 residues. CDR3 region: CASSFRGLAGGHTGELFF. CDR3 DNA sequence: TGTGCCAGCAGCTTTAGGGGACTAGCGGGAGGTCACACCGGGGAGCTGTTTTTT.

The CDR3 sequence: CASSEVAGDDEQYV. CDR3 coding DNA: TGTGCCAGCAGTGAAGTAGCGGGAGATGACGAGCAGTACGTC. The V gene is TRBV6-1, the J gene TRBJ2-7; 9 bases map to TRBD2. CDR1 and CDR2 from the germline V gene are MNHNS and SASEGT. CDR3 length equals 14 residues. V shed 1 base and J 5 bases; nucleotides not matched to a gene: 3.

This clone is classed as medium-sized (0.01 to 0.1%). The chain has TRBV7-2 and TRBJ2-7, with D tentatively TRBD2 (5 bases). The V end lost 2 bases, the J end lost 2 bases, and 10 bases lay between the germline ends. The CDR3 sequence is 14 residues long. CDR1 is SGHTA, CDR2 FQGNSA, per germline. Here the CDR3 DNA reads TGTGCCAGCAGCTTACCAGGAGGCACCTACGAGCAGTACTTC. Translated, it gives CASSLPGGTYEQYF. The variable domain in full, with the rest retrieved from reference TRBV7-2 and TRBJ2-7, is GAGVSQSPSNKVTEKGKDVELRCDPISGHTALYWYRQSLGQGLEFLIYFQGNSAPDKSGLPSDRFSAERTGGSVSTLTIQRTQQEDSAVYLCASSLPGGTYEQYFGPGTRLTVT.

About this clone: At one boundary the junction diverges from the germline segment, which might be a read error. The chain carries TRBV7-9 and TRBJ2-3; 7 positions match TRBD2. In germline, CDR1 is SEHNR, CDR2 FQNEAQ (reference sequence). The CDR3 runs to 15 residues. This CDR3 reads CSSSLRSGIGDTQYF. DNA for the CDR3: TGTTCCAGCAGCTTAAGGAGCGGGATTGGAGATACGCAGTATTTT. Supplemented by reference TRBV7-9 and TRBJ2-3, the full variable domain reads DTGVSQNPRHKITKRGQNVTFRCDPISEHNRLYWYRQTLGQGPEFLTYFQNEAQLEKSRLLSDRFSAERPKGSFSTLEIQRTEQGDSAMYLCSSSLRSGIGDTQYFGPGTRLTVL.

This clone was detected only a few times. The chain joins TRBV7-3 to TRBJ2-1; 9 nucleotides line up with TRBD2. The V segment lost 0 bases and the J segment 10 bases; nucleotides outside the gene matches: 7. This CDR3 is built from 15 residues. CDR1 and CDR2 (germline): SGHTA, FQGTGA. DNA for the CDR3: TGTGCCAGCAGCTTAACTCCTAGCGGGACATGGGAGCAGTTCTTC. Translation gives CASSLTPSGTWEQFF. The full variable domain, rest sourced from reference TRBV7-3 and TRBJ2-1, is GAGVSQTPSNKVTEKGKYVELRCDPISGHTALYWYRQSLGQGPEFLIYFQGTGAADDSGLPNDRFFAVRPEGSVSTLKIQRTERGDSAVYLCASSLTPSGTWEQFFGPGTRLTVL.

This chain links TRBV4-1 with TRBJ2-1, with D possibly TRBD1 on 5 matching bases. Germline V gene sequence: CDR1 MGHRA, CDR2 YSYEKL. This CDR3 has 13 amino acids. Trimming took off 1 base at V and 9 bases at J, with 10 bases between the two ends. CDR3 residues: CASSQGGESEQFF. DNA of the CDR3: TGCGCCAGCAGCCAAGGGGGCGAGAGTGAGCAGTTCTTC.

This chain connects TRBV30 to TRBJ2-5; TRBD1 agrees at 10 bases. Unmatched junction bases numbered 4, after V lost 5 bases and J lost 4 bases. CDR1 and CDR2 from the germline V gene are GTSNPN and SVGIG (reference sequence). The CDR3 runs 13 residues. The CDR3 nucleotides read TGTGCCTGGGAGACAGGGGGCCTAGAGACCCAGTACTTC. Its protein product is CAWETGGLETQYF.

V is TRBV27 and J is TRBJ1-5; D is ambiguous. CDR1 MNHEY and CDR2 SMNVEV come from the germline V gene (reference sequence). CDR3 length equals 13 residues. V was trimmed by 3 bases and J by 5 bases, leaving 8 bases between them. The CDR3 protein is CASSFIGYQPQHF. DNA of the CDR3: TGTGCCAGCAGTTTTATCGGTTATCAGCCCCAGCATTTT.

This chain joins TRBV4-2 and TRBJ1-2; 9 bases line up with TRBD1. CDR1 is LGHNA, CDR2 YNFKEQ, per germline. The CDR3 has 15 residues. After removal of 5 bases from V and 0 bases from J, the junction contained 4 bases not matched to a gene. The CDR3 spells CASSSRTGANYGYTF. The CDR3 DNA follows: TGTGCCAGCAGCTCCCGGACAGGGGCTAACTATGGCTACACCTTC.